The 8 T cell receptor beta chains reported below all come from one sample, sequenced in a study of early T cells in non-severe SARS-CoV-2 infection. TCRdb reprocessed the 5' RACE reads with MiXCR, giving one entry per CDR3 protein. The sample consists of 75,000 or so distinct CDR3 sequences, about an eighth of them appearing once. Sequences were derived from whole blood, sampled at baseline. The receptors here all came from an adult who was a healthcare worker with PCR-confirmed SARS-CoV-2 infection or an uninfected control (not recorded which).

There are many counts of this clonotype. The chain is built from TRBV6-2 or TRBV6-3 and TRBJ1-5; maybe TRBD1 (5 bases). There are 13 residues in the CDR3. CDR1 MNHEY and CDR2 SVGEGT come from the germline V gene. V was shortened by 7 bases and J by 3 bases, with 10 bases between the two germline ends. For the CDR3, the DNA is TGTGCCAGCAATGACAGTCCCAATCAGCCCCAGCATTTT. It translates to CASNDSPNQPQHF.

This clonotype was recorded a few times. The chain has TRBV29-1 and TRBJ2-7, with 15 bases aligning to TRBD2. The junction had 2 bases not matched to a gene; V was cut back by 6 bases and J by 2 bases. Germline lookup yields CDR1 SQVTM and CDR2 ANQGSEA. CDR3 size: 14 residues. CDR3 nucleotides: TGCAGCGTGGGACTAGCGGGGGGTCCCTACGAGCAGTACTTC. Protein product: CSVGLAGGPYEQYF.

The J gene is TRBJ1-4, the V gene TRBV5-5; D is uncertain. The CDR3 sequence is 15 residues long. Trimming removed 0 bases at V and 7 bases at J, with 13 bases between. CDR1 and CDR2 from the germline V gene are SGHKS and YYEKEE (reference sequence). This CDR3 reads CASSLALGFGEKLFF. CDR3 DNA: TGTGCCAGCAGCTTGGCCCTGGGTTTTGGTGAAAAACTGTTTTTT.

The chain links TRBV10-3 to TRBJ2-3; D perhaps matches TRBD2 (6 bases). Germline assignment: CDR1 ENHRY and CDR2 SYGVKD. V lost 2 bases and J 5 bases, leaving 17 bases between the germline ends. The CDR3 has 16 residues. In DNA, the CDR3 is TGTGCCATCAGTGAGGAGGCGGGAACTTCAGAAGATACGCAGTATTTT. Translated, it gives CAISEEAGTSEDTQYF.

This clonotype was found a few times. The gene calls are TRBV14 and TRBJ2-5, with 7 bases matching TRBD2. CDR3 size: 15 residues. From germline, CDR1 is SGHDN and CDR2 FVKESK. With 3 bases clipped from V and 0 bases from J, the junction kept 4 bases outside the gene matches. The CDR3 here is CASSQPGLHQETQYF. Written as DNA, the CDR3 is TGTGCCAGCAGCCAGCCGGGACTACACCAAGAGACCCAGTACTTC.

This clonotype was seen more than once but under ten times. The CDR3 region is CATSDTDTLNEQFF. The DNA for the CDR3 is TGTGCCACCAGTGACACGGACACCCTCAATGAGCAGTTCTTC. The V gene is TRBV24-1, the J gene TRBJ2-1; the D gene is possibly TRBD1 (5 bases). The CDR3 runs to 14 residues. In germline, CDR1 is KGHDR, CDR2 SFDVKD. The germline V and J ends were trimmed by 4 bases and 6 bases, with 12 bases remaining between them.

The chain couples TRBV11-3 to TRBJ2-1, with no clear D. V was cut by 1 base and J by 1 base, with 11 bases left in between. The CDR3 runs 16 residues. Germline V gives CDR1 SGHNT, CDR2 YENEEA. The CDR3 nucleotides read TGTGCCAGCAGCTTAGCCTTGAGTAGGTCCTACAATGAGCAGTTCTTC. Translating it yields CASSLALSRSYNEQFF.

V usage is TRBV6-1 and J usage is TRBJ2-4, with TRBD1 as a possible D gene (6 bases). Germline CDR1 and CDR2: MNHNS and SASEGT. V gave up 4 bases and J gave up 0 bases, with 16 bases separating them. This CDR3 is built from 17 residues. The CDR3 reads CASSVYRVNLAKNIQYF. As DNA, the CDR3 is TGTGCCAGCAGTGTTTACAGGGTTAACCTAGCCAAAAACATTCAGTACTTC.